This entry features one TCR beta chain sequence. The antigen is undetermined. The data were taken from a study of T-cell memory formation after mild COVID-19. As for the study in general: Most TCR clusters belonged to a single donor.

MiXCR was run by TCRdb on the 5' RACE reads, yielding one entry per CDR3 protein. The sample contains some 330,000 distinct CDR3 sequences, roughly 20% of which appear only once. Study results and caveats: Clones shrinking from day 15 to 85 showed even CD4/CD8 mixes; later expanders tilted CD4+. Cross-reactive memory apparently joined, as some responding clones appeared in pre-infection memory. Of the contracting clones, CD4+ ones lay mainly in CM and EM, and CD8+ ones in EMRA.

Sequences were obtained from PBMCs or a T cell subset sorted from them (not recorded which). The clonotype was recovered from an adult woman who had mild COVID-19 (a few samples of this study predate the infection). Cell type and time point are not known.

The CDR3 loop reads CASSLERGRSAGYTF. In DNA, the CDR3 is TGTGCCAGCAGCTTAGAGAGGGGACGGTCGGCGGGCTACACCTTC. The chain is built from TRBV7-2 and TRBJ1-2; the D gene is possibly TRBD1 (5 bases). Per the germline V gene, CDR1 is SGHTA and CDR2 is FQGNSA. Trimming left V 1 base short and J 8 bases short, with 17 bases between. The CDR3 contains 15 residues.